The clone carrying this TCR beta chain has ten or more counts. The antigen remains unidentified. V was clipped by 6 bases and J by 5 bases; unmatched bases: 10. CDR1 is DFQATT, CDR2 SNEGSKA, per germline (reference sequence). The CDR3 is 14 residues long. Amplified TCR beta CDR3 regions derived from RNA transcripts. The HTBI primer set drove a first-round RT-PCR of the TCR CDR3. TCRdb re-analysed the multiplex PCR reads in MiXCR, keeping a single row per CDR3 protein. The data hold 650,000 to 800,000 distinct CDR3 sequences, with nearly 45% observed a single time. The data are from a study of T cells in Graves' hyperthyroidism and ophthalmopathy. The study's findings and limits: From stable hyperthyroidism, ophthalmopathy was separated by a 13 V-J model.

The chain joins TRBV20-1 to TRBJ2-7, with 10 bases matching TRBD1. This TCR was sampled from an adult man with Graves' disease, either hyperthyroidism or ophthalmopathy (not recorded which). The sequenced material came from peripheral blood or thyroid tissue (not recorded which). DNA for the CDR3: TGCAGTGCCAACCGGGACAGGGGTACACACGAGCAGTACTTC. Translated, it gives CSANRDRGTHEQYF.